The clone carrying this T cell receptor (beta chain) showed up many times. Its target is unknown. The trim removed 5 bases at V and 4 bases at J, leaving 5 bases unmatched. The CDR3 spans 14 residues. The data are from a study of T cells in Graves' hyperthyroidism and ophthalmopathy. Study-wide results and limits: Stable hyperthyroidism and ophthalmopathy were separated using 13 V-J signatures. The model predicted ophthalmopathy a median 6.5 months before onset.

The source material, RNA transcripts, was used to amplify TCR beta CDR3 regions. With the HTBI primer set, the TCR CDR3 went through a first round of RT-PCR. One entry per CDR3 protein results from TCRdb running MiXCR on the multiplex PCR reads. Of roughly 400,000 distinct CDR3 sequences detected, around 15% appear once; the ten largest clones hold 25% to 30%. Under 3 months was the duration of disease in ophthalmopathy patients, who also had a Clinical Activity Score of at least 3 and a NOSPECS grade of at least 4. PBMCs were derived from around 10 ml fresh peripheral blood. The V and J genes are TRBV12-3 or TRBV12-4 and TRBJ2-5, with 9 bases matching TRBD1. This clonotype was obtained from a man in his fifties with Graves' ophthalmopathy. Sequenced sample: blood. The CDR3 nucleotides are TGTGCCAGCAGTGGAACAGGGGGCTTAGAGACCCAGTACTTC. This translates into CASSGTGGLETQYF.